The 32 T cell receptor beta chains listed next were all sequenced from one sample in a study of T-cell memory formation after mild COVID-19. TCRdb analysed the 5' RACE reads with MiXCR anew, one entry per CDR3 protein. The data contain roughly 370,000 distinct CDR3 sequences, roughly 15% of them singletons. Input material: PBMCs or a T cell subset sorted from them (not recorded which). These receptors came from a man between 18 and 35 years old who had mild COVID-19 (a few samples of this study predate the infection). Cell type and time point are not known.

The chain uses TRBV6-6 and TRBJ1-2; D unresolved. The CDR3 totals 15 residues. V was cut by 0 bases and J by 2 bases, with 10 bases left in between. CDR1 and CDR2 (germline): MNHNY, SVGAGI (reference sequence). The CDR3 region is CASSYSMGQNYGYTF. DNA for the CDR3: TGTGCCAGCAGTTACTCGATGGGCCAGAACTATGGCTACACCTTC.

This clonotype came up a few times. This chain connects TRBV14 to TRBJ2-3; 10 positions agree with TRBD2. This CDR3 comprises 17 residues. Germline-derived CDR1 and CDR2 are SGHDN and FVKESK. J gave up 1 base and V 1 base, and 5 bases lay outside the gene matches. The chain's CDR3 is CASSQGALAGGTDTQYF. The CDR3 nucleotides are TGTGCCAGCAGCCAAGGGGCTCTAGCGGGGGGCACAGATACGCAGTATTTT.

In this sample, this clonotype turned up a few times. This chain uses TRBV10-3 with TRBJ1-1, with 9 bases aligning to TRBD1. With 7 bases clipped from V and 4 bases from J, the junction kept 7 bases outside the gene matches. Germline values: CDR1 ENHRY, CDR2 SYGVKD. The CDR3 spans 14 residues. DNA of the CDR3: TGTGCCATCAACGCGGGACAGGGTCTCACTGAAGCTTTCTTT. Its translation is CAINAGQGLTEAFF.

This clonotype came up a few times. The rearrangement uses TRBV20-1 and TRBJ2-3; TRBD2 matches at 14 bases. The germline V gene has CDR1 DFQATT and CDR2 SNEGSKA (reference sequence). Unmatched junction bases numbered 6, after V lost 6 bases and J lost 1 base. The CDR3 is 16 amino acids. For the CDR3, the DNA is TGCAGTGCATACCCGGGACTAGCGGGGGGCACAGATACGCAGTATTTT. This codes for CSAYPGLAGGTDTQYF.

This clonotype came up a few times. The gene calls are TRBV18 and TRBJ2-1; TRBD1 matches 8 bases. Germline-derived CDR1 and CDR2 are KGHSH and LQKENI. This CDR3 is 17 amino acids long. V shed 2 bases and J 5 bases; nucleotides not matched to a gene: 11. For the CDR3, the DNA is TGTGCCAGCTCACCATTATCCGCGGACAGGGTAGACAATGAGCAGTTCTTC. It codes for CASSPLSADRVDNEQFF.

This clonotype has just a few counts. The rearrangement joins TRBV29-1 to TRBJ1-1, with unresolved D. This CDR3 has 14 residues. Germline values: CDR1 SQVTM, CDR2 ANQGSEA. Deletions cut 6 bases from V and 3 bases from J, with 17 bases between. Here the CDR3 DNA reads TGCAGCGTGGAGGACTGCATCTATTACACTGAAGCTTTCTTT. Translating gives CSVEDCIYYTEAFF.

The rearrangement links TRBV7-6 to TRBJ2-3; no clear D. Looked up from germline, CDR1 is SGHVS and CDR2 is FNYEAQ. V lost 1 base and J lost 2, with 13 bases in between. The CDR3 is 16 residues long. This CDR3 is CASSLDLGSHTDTQYF. CDR3 nucleotide sequence: TGTGCCAGCAGCTTAGATTTAGGCAGCCACACAGATACGCAGTATTTT.

The J gene is TRBJ2-3, the V gene TRBV5-1, with a weak D call TRBD1 (6 bases). CDR1 SGHRS and CDR2 YFSETQ come from the germline V gene. V lost 2 bases, J lost 4 bases, and 14 bases lay in between. CDR3 length: 15 amino acids. CDR3 coding DNA: TGCGCCAGCAGCTTACAGGGAGCCGGGGCAGATACGCAGTATTTT. It is translated as CASSLQGAGADTQYF.

This clonotype was seen a few times. The V and J genes are TRBV15 and TRBJ1-4, with D possibly matching TRBD1 (5 bases). Trimming took off 5 bases at V and 5 bases at J, with 9 bases between the two ends. The CDR3 extends over 13 amino acids. CDR1 LNHNV and CDR2 YYDKDF come from the germline V gene (reference sequence). The CDR3 region is CATSDRINEKLFF. As DNA, the CDR3 is TGTGCCACCAGCGACAGAATCAATGAAAAACTGTTTTTT.

This clonotype has more than one count but fewer than ten. The rearrangement uses TRBV6-6 and TRBJ2-2; D possibly matches TRBD1 or TRBD2 (5 bases each). The CDR3 has 15 residues. Germline CDR1 MNHNY, CDR2 SVGAGI (reference sequence). Between the trimmed V and J ends, which lost 9 bases and 7 bases, there was a span of 21 bases. CDR3 in DNA: TGTGCCAGTCGGAGGAGGCAGGGATCCATCGGGGAGCTGTTTTTT. Translating it yields CASRRRQGSIGELFF.

This clonotype was picked up many times. The chain has TRBV5-1 and TRBJ2-7; D is undetermined. V lost 4 bases and J lost 4, with 9 bases in between. The CDR3 has 12 amino acids. The germline gives CDR1 SGHRS, CDR2 YFSETQ. The CDR3 loop is CASSHDKYEQYF. CDR3 nucleotide sequence: TGCGCCAGCAGCCATGACAAATACGAGCAGTACTTC.

Only a few counts were recorded for this clonotype. The J gene is TRBJ2-1, the V gene TRBV4-3, with TRBD2 matching over 9 bases. Germline V CDR1 and CDR2: LGHNA, YSLEER. V shed 0 bases and J 5 bases; nucleotides not matched to a gene: 14. This CDR3 is 19 amino acids long. Here the CDR3 reads CASSQDDGLGRGGDNEQFF. The DNA of the CDR3 is TGCGCCAGCAGCCAAGATGACGGCCTTGGGCGGGGGGGCGACAATGAGCAGTTCTTC.

This clonotype was recorded a few times. This rearrangement joins TRBV7-9 to TRBJ1-2; D gene ambiguous. The ends were cut back, 2 bases at V and 3 bases at J, with 7 bases in the middle. This CDR3 contains 13 residues. Germline V gene lookup returns CDR1 SEHNR and CDR2 FQNEAQ (reference sequence). The CDR3 nucleotides read TGTGCCAGCAGCTTACGGCAGGACTATGGCTACACCTTC. Protein: CASSLRQDYGYTF.

The rearrangement joins TRBV11-2 to TRBJ2-5; 9 positions match TRBD1. Germline assignment: CDR1 SGHAT and CDR2 FQNNGV. V dropped 6 bases and J dropped 1; count of bases not matched to a gene: 9. This CDR3 region has 16 residues. This CDR3 reads CASRSIQGARQETQYF. The CDR3 DNA follows: TGTGCCAGCAGGAGCATACAGGGGGCGCGCCAAGAGACCCAGTACTTC.

The chain combines TRBV7-2 with TRBJ1-2; maybe TRBD1 (6 bases). There are 14 residues in the CDR3. From germline, CDR1 is SGHTA and CDR2 FQGNSA. V dropped 5 bases and J dropped 8 bases, with 18 bases sitting between them. The CDR3 loop is CASSARTAREGYTF. The CDR3 region has the DNA TGTGCCAGCAGCGCGAGGACAGCTCGAGAGGGCTACACCTTC.

Details on this clonotype: At one of its ends the junction is not consistent with the germline gene, which may arise from a read error. The chain joins TRBV7-7 to TRBJ2-1; 9 positions agree with TRBD2. The CDR3 is 15 residues long. Germline V gene sequence: CDR1 SSHAT, CDR2 FNYEAQ (reference sequence). The CDR3 spells CASSPLAGGQTEQFF. CDR3 nucleotide sequence: TGTGCTAGCAGTCCACTGGCGGGGGGGCAGACTGAGCAGTTCTTC.

This clonotype was found a few times. The J gene is TRBJ2-2, the V gene TRBV6-5; 8 bases agree with TRBD1. CDR1 and CDR2 from the germline V gene are MNHEY and SVGAGI. The CDR3 spans 16 residues. The trim removed 5 bases at V and 5 bases at J, leaving 10 bases unmatched. DNA for the CDR3: TGTGCCAGCAGTCGAAACCCGGGACAGGAGACCGGGGAGCTGTTTTTT. Translated, it gives CASSRNPGQETGELFF.

This sequence joins TRBV4-3 and TRBJ2-2, with no clear D. Germline loops: CDR1 LGHNA, CDR2 YSLEER. CDR3 size: 15 residues. V dropped 8 bases and J dropped 1 base, with 14 bases sitting between them. In DNA form, the CDR3 reads TGCGCCAGCGCCCGAGTGGGATTGAACACCGGGGAGCTGTTTTTT. Protein: CASARVGLNTGELFF.

This clonotype has more than one count but fewer than ten. The gene calls are TRBV5-1 and TRBJ2-3; a possible D gene is TRBD2 (5 bases). The CDR3 length is 16 residues. Germline V CDR1 and CDR2: SGHRS, YFSETQ. The V and J ends lost 4 bases and 3 bases respectively, with 18 bases between them. DNA of the CDR3: TGCGCCAGCAGCCCTCGCGGGTCCCAAACTACAGATACGCAGTATTTT. Its protein product is CASSPRGSQTTDTQYF. The full variable domain, completed using reference TRBV5-1 and TRBJ2-3, is KAGVTQTPRYLIKTRGQQVTLSCSPISGHRSVSWYQQTPGQGLQFLFEYFSETQRNKGNFPGRFSGRQFSNSRSEMNVSTLELGDSALYLCASSPRGSQTTDTQYFGPGTRLTVL.

This clonotype has more than one count but fewer than ten. The V call is TRBV7-2, the J call TRBJ2-7; D unclear. Germline values: CDR1 SGHTA, CDR2 FQGNSA. V lost 1 base and J 1 base, leaving 20 bases between the germline ends. This CDR3 is 18 amino acids long. The DNA for the CDR3 is TGTGCCAGCAGCTTAGGCGTTTCGTCCGCGACGGTATCCTACGAGCAGTACTTC. Translation gives CASSLGVSSATVSYEQYF.

This clonotype was found a few times. The rearrangement links TRBV7-3 to TRBJ2-7; 7 nucleotides align to TRBD2. V lost 2 bases to trimming and J lost 6 bases; unmatched junction nucleotides: 7. Germline CDR1 reads SGHTA; CDR2 reads FQGTGA. The CDR3 loop spans 14 amino acids. The DNA of the CDR3 is TGTGCCAGCAGCTTAGGTGGGGGGGTCCGCGAGCAGTACGTC. Translating gives CASSLGGGVREQYV.

This clonotype has only a few counts. V usage is TRBV20-1 and J usage is TRBJ1-5; 8 bases are a match to TRBD1. The trim removed 4 bases at V and 5 bases at J, leaving 10 bases unmatched. Germline V gene lookup returns CDR1 DFQATT and CDR2 SNEGSKA (reference sequence). The CDR3 runs 15 residues. Here the CDR3 reads CSATGQGRGDQPQHF. The CDR3 bases are TGCAGTGCTACAGGACAGGGAAGGGGCGATCAGCCCCAGCATTTT.

This clonotype appeared a few times. The chain links TRBV7-9 to TRBJ2-2; 7 positions match TRBD1. The V and J ends lost 7 bases and 1 base, in that order; junction bases with no gene match: 3. Germline assignment: CDR1 SEHNR and CDR2 FQNEAQ (reference sequence). The CDR3 spans 14 residues. The CDR3 loop is CASTWTGNTGELFF. DNA of the CDR3: TGTGCCAGCACCTGGACAGGGAACACCGGGGAGCTGTTTTTT.

Ten or more counts support this clonotype. CDR3 residues: CASSYDRENEQYF. Written as DNA, the CDR3 is TGCGCCAGCAGCTATGACAGGGAAAACGAGCAGTACTTC. This chain uses TRBV5-1 with TRBJ2-7, with 7 bases aligning to TRBD1. The length of the CDR3 is 13 residues. Trimming cost V 3 bases and J 5 bases; bases outside gene matches: 5. Germline V gives CDR1 SGHRS, CDR2 YFSETQ.

This rearrangement joins TRBV11-2 to TRBJ1-2; D possibly corresponds to TRBD1 (5 bases). Trimming removed 4 bases at V and 0 bases at J, with 21 bases between. Germline CDR1 is SGHAT and CDR2 is FQNNGV. The CDR3 is 18 residues long. The CDR3 bases are TGTGCCAGCAGCTCTCTCGGGGGAAGTTTTGCGGCTAACTATGGCTACACCTTC. Translated, it gives CASSSLGGSFAANYGYTF.

With regard to this clonotype: The final CDR3 position lacks the conserved phenylalanine or tryptophan, pointing to a likely read error. The DNA is left out, because the CDR3 cannot be placed on it with certainty; the CDR3 is given as TCRdb lists it. The V and J genes are TRBV20-1 and TRBJ1-1; TRBD1 is the table's D call, not checked against the DNA. Both ends counted, the CDR3 spans 10 residues. CDR1 is DFQATT and CDR2 is SNEGSKA in the germline V gene (reference sequence). This CDR3 reads CSAGDHRVKV.

The chain recombines TRBV7-2 with TRBJ1-5; tentatively, D is TRBD1 (5 bases). This CDR3 region has 16 residues. Trimming took off 1 base at V and 5 bases at J, with 15 bases between the two ends. Per the germline V gene, CDR1 is SGHTA and CDR2 is FQGNSA. Here the CDR3 DNA reads TGTGCCAGCAGCTTAGTCGCAGGGCGGACCGATCAGCCCCAGCATTTT. This encodes CASSLVAGRTDQPQHF.

The V gene is TRBV11-1, the J gene TRBJ2-3; perhaps TRBD2 as D (6 bases). The V gene lost 0 bases and the J gene lost 1 base, with 14 bases spanning the gap. Germline V gene data show CDR1 as SGHAT and CDR2 as FQDESV (reference sequence). CDR3 length: 17 amino acids. CDR3 DNA sequence: TGTGCCAGCAGCTTAGCGTCGGCGGGGAGCGGCACAGATACGCAGTATTTT. Residues: CASSLASAGSGTDTQYF.

The chain joins TRBV11-2 to TRBJ2-7; 7 bases agree with TRBD2. CDR3 length equals 17 residues. After removal of 8 bases from V and 3 bases from J, the junction contained 19 bases not matched to a gene. Germline V lookup: CDR1 SGHAT, CDR2 FQNNGV. The CDR3 DNA follows: TGTGCCAGCTCCTTTATGGGCGGGGGATACAGGAGCTACGAGCAGTACTTC. Translating it yields CASSFMGGGYRSYEQYF.

This chain joins TRBV12-3 or TRBV12-4 and TRBJ2-1; D uncertain. The CDR3 totals 14 residues. Trimming shortened V by 2 bases and J by 2 bases, and 7 bases separated the two germline ends. The DNA for the CDR3 is TGTGCCAGCAGTTTACACAGTGCCTACAATGAGCAGTTCTTC. Translating it yields CASSLHSAYNEQFF.

There are a few counts of this clonotype. The chain carries TRBV7-9 and TRBJ2-5; TRBD1 matches 10 bases. The V and J ends lost 4 bases and 3 bases, in that order; junction bases with no gene match: 2. The CDR3 is made up of 14 amino acids. The V gene's germline CDR1 is SEHNR and CDR2 FQNEAQ (reference sequence). CDR3 sequence: CASSWGQGKETQYF. The CDR3 nucleotides are TGTGCCAGCAGCTGGGGACAGGGGAAAGAGACCCAGTACTTC.

This clonotype was seen a few times. The genes are TRBV12-3 or TRBV12-4 and TRBJ1-4, with D possibly being TRBD1 (6 bases). This CDR3 is built from 16 residues. Trimming stripped 3 bases from V and 0 bases from J, with 11 bases between. This CDR3 is CASSLGGFATNEKLFF. CDR3 DNA: TGTGCCAGCAGTTTGGGGGGCTTTGCAACTAATGAAAAACTGTTTTTT.